These 27 T cell receptor beta chains originate from one sample sequenced in a study of control samples from healthy donors and cancer patients. TCRdb keeps only in-frame clones here, not all; method: immunoSEQ multiplex PCR. The sample lists around 130,000 clones, 87% occurring once. Sequenced sample: blood. The receptors shown here come from a man aged 30 to 45 in good health.

V usage is TRBV10-3 and J usage is TRBJ1-5, with D uncertain. Germline V CDR1 and CDR2: ENHRY, SYGVKD. The CDR3 runs to 12 residues. V shed 6 bases and J shed 4 bases, with 7 bases lying between them. The CDR3 here is CAISDVNQPQHF. The DNA for the CDR3 is TGTGCCATCAGCGACGTAAATCAGCCCCAGCATTTT.

V gene TRBV3-1 (or the pseudogene TRBV3-2) combines with J gene TRBJ2-2; 9 nucleotides match TRBD1. The CDR3 runs to 15 residues. Trimming removed 4 bases from V and 6 bases from J; junction bases left unmatched: 6. In germline, CDR1 is LGHDT, CDR2 YNNKEL (reference sequence). CDR3 coding DNA: TGTGCCAGCAGCCCACAGGGGGCGCCTTCCGGGGAGCTGTTTTTT. Protein: CASSPQGAPSGELFF.

This chain joins TRBV9 and TRBJ2-1; no definite D call. The CDR3 has 17 residues. Germline assignment: CDR1 SGDLS and CDR2 YYNGEE. V gave up 0 bases and J gave up 4 bases, with 17 bases separating them. CDR3 sequence: CASSVEAASLFYNEQFF. CDR3 sequence (DNA): TGTGCCAGCAGCGTAGAGGCAGCATCTCTATTTTACAATGAGCAGTTCTTC.

The rearrangement joins TRBV12-3 or TRBV12-4 to TRBJ2-1, with D unresolved. The CDR3 covers 12 residues. Trimming took 5 bases from V and 2 from J, leaving 4 bases between them. CDR3 nucleotide sequence: TGTGCCAGCAGTGGCCCCTACAATGAGCAGTTCTTC. Its translation: CASSGPYNEQFF.

The chain links TRBV12-2 to TRBJ1-1. TRBV12-2 is a pseudogene. The CDR3 sequence is 18 residues long. In DNA, the CDR3 is TGTGCAAGTCGCTTAGTGTCCCCGACCGGGGGCATGAACACTGAAGCTTTCTTT. This gives the protein CASRLVSPTGGMNTEAFF.

This clone was observed a few times. Other DNA sequences from this sample encode an identical CDR3 as well. This sequence joins TRBV12-5 and TRBJ1-5; D ambiguous. This CDR3 spans 13 amino acids. Germline V gene lookup returns CDR1 LGHNT and CDR2 FRNRAP. V lost 2 bases to trimming and J lost 7 bases, with 9 bases between them. The CDR3, as DNA: TGTGCTAGTGGTTTGACCTTCAAGCAGCCCCAGCATTTT. Protein: CASGLTFKQPQHF.

As concerns this clone: A junction end diverges from the germline sequence, so it may reflect a read error. The chain couples TRBV2 to TRBJ1-4, with 10 bases fitting TRBD1. Looked up from germline, CDR1 is SNHLY and CDR2 is FYNNEI. The CDR3 contains 15 residues. The chain's CDR3 is CASREGQGDLEKLFF. CDR3 nucleotides: TGTGCCAGCAGGGAAGGACAGGGGGACCTCGAAAAACTGTTTTTT.

This clone was seen a single time. V usage is TRBV7-9 and J usage is TRBJ2-3; D assignment may be TRBD1 or TRBD2 (5 bases each). This CDR3 has 16 amino acids. Germline V CDR1 and CDR2: SEHNR, FQNEAQ (reference sequence). V lost 5 bases to trimming and J lost 2 bases, with 17 bases between them. The CDR3 DNA sequence: TGTGCCAGCAGCGGAGGTCGGCAGGGATCCACAGATACGCAGTATTTT. Its translation: CASSGGRQGSTDTQYF.

The gene calls are TRBV4-1 and TRBJ1-1, with TRBD1 as a possible D gene (6 bases). Trimming took off 6 bases at V and 0 bases at J, with 17 bases between the two ends. The CDR3 consists of 16 residues. Germline V gene data show CDR1 as MGHRA and CDR2 as YSYEKL. CDR3 sequence: CASRPRGTLMNTEAFF. The CDR3 DNA reads as TGCGCCAGCAGACCGAGGGGGACACTCATGAACACTGAAGCTTTCTTT.

The chain employs TRBV28 and TRBJ1-1; D is unresolved. The CDR3 extends over 13 amino acids. Trimming left V 2 bases short and J 1 base short, with 5 bases between. Per germline, CDR1 MDHEN and CDR2 SYDVKM. The CDR3 loop is CASSLSPNTEAFF. The DNA of the CDR3 is TGTGCCAGCAGTTTAAGCCCGAACACTGAAGCTTTCTTT.

The chain carries TRBV2 and TRBJ1-6; D might be TRBD1 (5 bases). CDR3 length: 14 amino acids. Germline assignment: CDR1 SNHLY and CDR2 FYNNEI. V lost 3 bases to trimming and J lost 10 bases, with 13 bases between them. Here the CDR3 DNA reads TGTGCCAGCAGTGAGCGGTGGGGGAACTCACCCCTCCACTTT. Translating it yields CASSERWGNSPLHF.

J is TRBJ2-1 and V is TRBV5-1; a weak D match, TRBD1 (6 bases). The germline V gene encodes CDR1 SGHRS and CDR2 YFSETQ. This CDR3 is 16 amino acids long. V lost 0 bases to trimming and J lost 5 bases, with 15 bases between them. The CDR3 DNA sequence: TGCGCCAGCAGCTTGGAGTTGCAGGGGAATCACAATGAGCAGTTCTTC. Its protein is CASSLELQGNHNEQFF.

The chain is built from TRBV2 and TRBJ1-2, with TRBD1 identical over 7 bases. The CDR3 is 13 residues long. CDR1 is SNHLY and CDR2 is FYNNEI in the germline V gene. Trimming took 6 bases from V and 1 from J; bases not matched to a gene: 2. CDR3 in amino acids: CASRGDSNYGYTF. DNA for the CDR3: TGTGCCAGCAGAGGGGACAGTAACTATGGCTACACCTTC.

The chain links TRBV11-2 to TRBJ1-5; D not resolved. The CDR3 is 15 amino acids. The germline CDR1 and CDR2 sequences are SGHAT and FQNNGV. The V gene lost 0 bases and the J gene lost 1 base, with 7 bases spanning the gap. The CDR3: CASSLELGSNQPQHF. The CDR3 nucleotides read TGTGCCAGCAGCTTAGAACTCGGGAGCAATCAGCCCCAGCATTTT.

The chain employs TRBV10-1 and TRBJ1-1; D remains unclear. V shed 2 bases and J shed 6 bases, with 13 bases lying between them. Per germline, CDR1 WNHNN and CDR2 SYGVQD (reference sequence). CDR3 length: 14 residues. The CDR3 nucleotides are TGCGCCAGCAGTGAGAGGGCAGGAGCCCCTGAAGCTTTCTTT. It translates to CASSERAGAPEAFF.

This chain joins TRBV2 and TRBJ1-2; no reliable D call. With 9 bases removed from V and 8 bases from J, the gap between germline ends came to 19 bases. CDR1 and CDR2 (germline): SNHLY, FYNNEI. This CDR3 is built from 13 residues. CDR3 region: CARQAETLYGYTF. The CDR3 DNA is TGTGCCAGACAAGCAGAAACCCTCTACGGCTACACCTTC.

CDR3 amino acids: CASSSGGTGSYTGELFF. CDR3 bases: TGTGCCAGCAGCTCAGGAGGGACAGGGAGTTACACCGGGGAGCTGTTTTTT. The V call is TRBV7-3, the J call TRBJ2-2; the match to TRBD1 covers 9 bases. Trimming at V came to 4 bases and at J to 3 bases, leaving 9 bases not matched to a gene. Germline-derived CDR1 and CDR2 are SGHTA and FQGTGA. The CDR3 length is 17 residues.

This sequence joins TRBV5-1 and TRBJ2-5; 8 bases agree with TRBD1. CDR1 and CDR2 from the germline V gene are SGHRS and YFSETQ. V dropped 4 bases and J dropped 2; count of bases not matched to a gene: 4. This CDR3 comprises 14 residues. In nucleotides, the CDR3 is TGCGCCAGCAGCGGACAGGGACCACAAGAGACCCAGTACTTC. This gives the protein CASSGQGPQETQYF.

J is TRBJ1-2 and V is TRBV4-1; TRBD1 might be the D (6 bases). Trimming shortened V by 2 bases and J by 3 bases, and 16 bases separated the two germline ends. Germline loops: CDR1 MGHRA, CDR2 YSYEKL. CDR3 size: 16 residues. CDR3 loop: CASSQHSGQVDYGYTF. For the CDR3, the DNA is TGCGCCAGCAGCCAACACTCGGGACAAGTCGACTATGGCTACACCTTC.

The chain is built from TRBV7-3 and TRBJ2-1; D remains ambiguous. Germline CDR1 and CDR2: SGHTA and FQGTGA. The germline V and J ends were trimmed by 0 bases and 8 bases, with 8 bases remaining between them. The CDR3 spans 13 residues. The CDR3 sequence is CASSLTVEDEQFF. CDR3 bases: TGTGCCAGCAGCTTAACGGTAGAGGATGAGCAGTTCTTC.

The rearrangement joins TRBV9 to TRBJ1-2; perhaps TRBD1 as D (5 bases). The V and J ends lost 4 bases and 2 bases respectively, with 12 bases between them. The V gene's germline CDR1 is SGDLS and CDR2 YYNGEE. The CDR3 consists of 14 residues. The CDR3 DNA reads TGTGCCAGCAGCCCGCAGGGAGGAAACTATGGCTACACCTTC. This translates into CASSPQGGNYGYTF. The full variable domain, completed using reference TRBV9 and TRBJ1-2, is DSGVTQTPKHLITATGQRVTLRCSPRSGDLSVYWYQQSLDQGLQFLIQYYNGEERAKGNILERFSAQQFPDLHSELNLSSLELGDSALYFCASSPQGGNYGYTFGSGTRLTVV.

This clone came up a few times. V and J are TRBV25-1 and TRBJ1-5, with 8 bases matching TRBD1. Trimming cost V 6 bases and J 7 bases; bases outside gene matches: 5. The CDR3 is 13 amino acids. Looked up from germline, CDR1 is MGHDK and CDR2 is SYGVNS. The CDR3 reads CASRDREHQPQHF. CDR3 nucleotide sequence: TGTGCCAGCAGGGACAGGGAGCACCAGCCCCAGCATTTT.

This chain connects TRBV2 to TRBJ1-1, with 7 bases identical to TRBD1. Germline V gene data show CDR1 as SNHLY and CDR2 as FYNNEI. V dropped 5 bases and J dropped 7; count of bases not matched to a gene: 1. The CDR3 is 11 amino acids. DNA for the CDR3: TGTGCCAGCAGTCGGGACAGTGAAGCTTTCTTT. Translation: CASSRDSEAFF.

This chain connects TRBV3-1 (or the pseudogene TRBV3-2) to TRBJ1-1; D might be TRBD1 (5 bases). CDR3 length: 13 residues. The V and J ends lost 4 bases and 2 bases respectively, with 8 bases between them. Per the germline V gene, CDR1 is LGHDT and CDR2 is YNNKEL (reference sequence). The CDR3 DNA sequence: TGTGCCAGCAGCCGAGGGGCAAACACTGAAGCTTTCTTT. It translates to CASSRGANTEAFF.

This chain uses TRBV7-2 with TRBJ1-1; 7 bases match TRBD1. Looked up from germline, CDR1 is SGHTA and CDR2 is FQGNSA. The junction had 2 bases not matched to a gene; V was cut back by 0 bases and J by 1 base. CDR3 length: 15 residues. This CDR3 is CASSLAPGGNTEAFF. In DNA, the CDR3 is TGTGCCAGCAGCTTAGCGCCAGGGGGGAACACTGAAGCTTTCTTT.

The chain has TRBV5-6 and TRBJ1-2, with a tentative D call TRBD1 (5 bases). With 4 bases removed from V and 4 bases from J, the gap between germline ends came to 11 bases. The length of the CDR3 is 13 residues. The germline V gene has CDR1 SGHDT and CDR2 YYEEEE. The CDR3 reads CASSQAGGYGYTF. The CDR3 DNA reads as TGTGCCAGCAGCCAGGCGGGGGGCTATGGCTACACCTTC.

The chain links TRBV7-8 to TRBJ1-3; D may be TRBD1 (5 bases). Trimming pared 0 bases from V and 2 bases from J, leaving 11 bases between. The germline V gene encodes CDR1 SGHVS and CDR2 FQNEAQ. The CDR3 runs 16 residues. CDR3 protein: CASSLAGQSPGNTIYF. DNA for the CDR3: TGTGCCAGCAGCTTAGCGGGGCAGTCCCCTGGAAACACCATATATTTT. Full variable domain (missing parts from reference TRBV7-8 and TRBJ1-3): GAGVSQSPRYKVAKRGQDVALRCDPISGHVSLFWYQQALGQGPEFLTYFQNEAQLDKSGLPSDRFFAERPEGSVSTLKIQRTQQEDSAVYLCASSLAGQSPGNTIYFGEGSWLTVV.